Listed below are T cell receptor beta chains from one sample, sequenced in a study of cytomegalovirus exposure and HLA in healthy donors. Method: immunoSEQ multiplex PCR; TCRdb's copy keeps in-frame clones and lacks some. Of some 190,000 clones in the sample, 65% to 85% were seen once. Material: PBMCs. The receptors originated from a girl aged 5-17 years in good health and CMV-seropositive. CDR3s include the opening cysteine and the closing phenylalanine or tryptophan. D genes are given only for firm matches. Size tells how often a clone was seen (once, few, many) or the class of an expanded clone, and some rows leave it out.

D	size	V	J	DNA	CDR3
NA	NA	TRBV6-1	TRBJ2-7	TGTGCCAGCAGTGAATTTTACGAGCAGTACTTC	CASSEFYEQYF
TRBD2	NA	TRBV7-9	TRBJ2-4	TGTGCCAGCAGCTTAGCTTTACTAGCGGGAGATAGCAAAAACATTCAGTACTTC	CASSLALLAGDSKNIQYF
NA	NA	TRBV2	TRBJ1-1	TGTGCCAGCAGTGTGGAGGGGCAGACAAACACTGAAGCTTTCTTT	CASSVEGQTNTEAFF
NA	NA	TRBV18	TRBJ2-7	TGTGCCAGCTCAAGTCTTAGTACAGGGCGAAGGTACGAGCAGTACTTC	CASSSLSTGRRYEQYF
TRBD2	once	TRBV5-4	TRBJ2-3	TGTGCCTCCAACGCAGGACTAGCGGAAGATACGCAGTATTTT	CASNAGLAEDTQYF
NA	NA	TRBV15	TRBJ1-1	TGTGCCACCAGCAGAGATCCCCAGATGAACACTGAAGCTTTCTTT	CATSRDPQMNTEAFF
NA	NA	TRBV27	TRBJ1-5	TGTGCCAGCAGTTTTAAACAGGGTATTCAGTCCCAGCATTTT	CASSFKQGIQSQHF
TRBD2	NA	TRBV15	TRBJ2-7	TGTGCCACCAGCAGAGATCAACTAGCGGGGATTACCTACGAGCAGTACTTC	CATSRDQLAGITYEQYF
NA	NA	TRBV19	TRBJ2-7	TGTGCCAGTAGTAAATACCAGGGCGCGCCCTACGAGCAGTACTTC	CASSKYQGAPYEQYF
NA	NA	TRBV4-1	TRBJ2-7	TGCGCCAGCAGCCAAGGCTCCTCGGGAGCCTACGAGCAGTACTTC	CASSQGSSGAYEQYF
NA	NA	TRBV7-2	TRBJ1-5	TGTGCCAGCAGCCCCAAGGGGGGGAGTCCCAATCAGCCCCAGCATTTT	CASSPKGGSPNQPQHF
NA	NA	TRBV19	TRBJ1-1	TGTGCCAGTAGTTTGGGGGGACCCCCTAAGGTGAACACTGAAGCTTTCTTT	CASSLGGPPKVNTEAFF
TRBD2	NA	TRBV14	TRBJ2-2	TGTGCCAGCAGCCCTCCCGGGACTATGACCGGGGAGCTGTTTTTT	CASSPPGTMTGELFF
NA	NA	TRBV30	TRBJ2-7	TGTGCCTGGAGTGTACAGACAGCCTACGAGCAGTACTTC	CAWSVQTAYEQYF
TRBD2	once	TRBV19	TRBJ2-3	TGTGCCAGTAGGGAGGGCGGGAGGCCAGATACGCAGTATTTT	CASREGGRPDTQYF
TRBD1	NA	TRBV7-8	TRBJ1-1	TGTGCCAGCAGTTATAGGGCAGGGGGGAACACTGAAGCTTTCTTT	CASSYRAGGNTEAFF
NA	NA	TRBV5-4	TRBJ2-7	TGTGCCAGCAGCCTCCACAGCTACGAGCAGTACTTC	CASSLHSYEQYF
TRBD2	NA	TRBV27	TRBJ2-1	TGTGCCAGCAGTTTACTGGGACTAGCGGGAACCTACAATGAGCAGTTCTTC	CASSLLGLAGTYNEQFF
TRBD1	NA	TRBV29-1	TRBJ2-1	TGCAGCGTTGGGACAGGGCACAATGAGCAGTTCTTC	CSVGTGHNEQFF
TRBD1	NA	TRBV30	TRBJ2-6	TGTGCCTGGAGTAGGGGACAGGGGGCGCGTGGGGCCAACGTCCTGACTTTC	CAWSRGQGARGANVLTF
NA	NA	TRBV5-6	TRBJ2-7	TGTGCCAGCAGCTCCGAGGCTTCAGGGGCTTCCGCCTACTTC	CASSSEASGASAYF
NA	NA	TRBV27	TRBJ1-2	TGTGCCAGCAGTTTAAATGGCCTAGGCTACCCCTTC	CASSLNGLGYPF
TRBD1	NA	TRBV15	TRBJ1-5	TGTGCCACCAGCAGAGATAGAGGGGGCGAGGGTCAGCCCCAGCATTTT	CATSRDRGGEGQPQHF
NA	few	TRBV11-2	TRBJ2-1	TGTGCCAGCAGCTTCAGCCGGGGCTACAATGAGCAGTTCTTC	CASSFSRGYNEQFF
TRBD2	NA	TRBV4-2	TRBJ2-7	TGTGCCAGCAGCCAAGATGGGGGGACTAGCGGGAGGTACGAGCAGTACTTC	CASSQDGGTSGRYEQYF
TRBD1	NA	TRBV7-6	TRBJ1-1	TGTGCCAGCAGCTTAGACAGGGGGGAAGCTTTCTTT	CASSLDRGEAFF
TRBD2	NA	TRBV7-6	TRBJ2-1	TGTGCCAGCAGCTTAGCATATGCGGGAGGCCCCCTTTACAATGAGCAGTTCTTC	CASSLAYAGGPLYNEQFF
NA	NA	TRBV27	TRBJ1-1	TGTGCCAGCAGTTCGGGACTGGAAGCTTTCTTT	CASSSGLEAFF
NA	NA	TRBV6-5	TRBJ1-1	TGTGCCAGCAGGGCGGGCACTGAAGCTTTCTTT	CASRAGTEAFF
NA	NA	TRBV11-2	TRBJ1-1	TGTGCCAGCAGCCTCGGCAGGGTAGCTGAAGCTTTCTTT	CASSLGRVAEAFF
TRBD1	NA	TRBV29-1	TRBJ2-1	TGCAGCGTTGAACCAACAGGGGGCTCCTACAATGAGCAGTTCTTC	CSVEPTGGSYNEQFF
TRBD2	NA	TRBV6-6	TRBJ2-1	TGTGCCAGCAGTCCCGCGGGAGGCGAGAATGAGCAGTTCTTC	CASSPAGGENEQFF
TRBD2	NA	TRBV7-2	TRBJ2-7	TGTGCCAGCAGCCTCGGTGGGACTAGCGGGAGTTTCAAGTACTTC	CASSLGGTSGSFKYF
NA	NA	TRBV5-4	TRBJ1-2	TGTGCCAGCAGCTTGGCCGGGGGGCGCGGTAACTATGGCTACACCTTC	CASSLAGGRGNYGYTF
NA	NA	TRBV10-3	TRBJ2-7	TGTGCCATTCAACGGGACTTACCCGGCGAGCAGTACTTC	CAIQRDLPGEQYF
TRBD2	NA	TRBV30	TRBJ2-1	TGTGCCACCGAAGGGACTAGCGGGAGTTTTAATGAGCAGTTCTTC	CATEGTSGSFNEQFF
NA	NA	TRBV9	TRBJ2-7	TGTGCCAGCAGCGTACATCCAGCGGAGACGGGCGAGCAGTACTTC	CASSVHPAETGEQYF
TRBD1	NA	TRBV6-5	TRBJ2-1	TGTGCCAGCAGACGGACAGGGGTACGCCACAATGAGCAGTTCTTC	CASRRTGVRHNEQFF
NA	once	TRBV6-5	TRBJ1-2	TGTGCCAGCAGTTCCCCGGGACACAATAACTATGGCTACACCTTC	CASSSPGHNNYGYTF
TRBD1	NA	TRBV5-6	TRBJ2-7	TGTGCCAGCAGCTTGGCCCCCGGGACAGGGGACGAGCAGTACTTC	CASSLAPGTGDEQYF
TRBD1	NA	TRBV9	TRBJ1-5	TGTGCCAGCAGCTTCGGGACAGGCTACAATCAGCCCCAGCATTTT	CASSFGTGYNQPQHF
TRBD1	NA	TRBV5-6	TRBJ2-1	TGTGCCAGCAGCTTGGACGACAGGGGAGTGCGTGAGCAGTTCTTC	CASSLDDRGVREQFF
TRBD2	NA	TRBV7-9	TRBJ2-7	TGTGCCAGCAGCTTAGGGGGACTAGCTCCCTACGAGCAGTACTTC	CASSLGGLAPYEQYF
NA	NA	TRBV6-6	TRBJ2-7	TGTGCCAGCAGCTCTGGACTCAACTACGCCTACGAGCAGTACTTC	CASSSGLNYAYEQYF
TRBD1	NA	TRBV15	TRBJ2-7	TGTGCCACCAGCAGGGACAGGACCAAAAGCTACGAGCAGTACTTC	CATSRDRTKSYEQYF